Below are 3 T cell receptor beta chains sequenced from a single sample in a study of blood T cell repertoires in COVID-19. TCRdb's table, derived via immunoSEQ multiplex PCR, lists solely in-frame clones and lacks some. The data hold roughly 150,000 clones, with 75% to 90% observed a single time. The specimen sequenced was peripheral blood. All receptors come from a human donor in a cohort sampled during active COVID-19.

The J gene is TRBJ2-1, the V gene TRBV29-1; 8 bases are a match to TRBD2. Germline-derived CDR1 and CDR2 are SQVTM and ANQGSEA. The CDR3 runs to 13 residues. The J segment lost 10 bases and the V segment lost 4 bases, leaving 9 bases of the junction unmatched. CDR3 bases: TGCAGCGTTGTACGGGAGGGCCCCGGGGAGCAGTTCTTC. This gives the protein CSVVREGPGEQFF.

The chain joins TRBV7-9 to TRBJ2-7; D unclear. Per germline, CDR1 SEHNR and CDR2 FQNEAQ (reference sequence). The length of the CDR3 is 13 residues. Trimming removed 5 bases from V and 1 base from J, with 9 bases in between. The CDR3 region is CASSRPGSYEQYF. The CDR3 nucleotides are TGTGCCAGCAGCCGGCCCGGGTCCTACGAGCAGTACTTC.

This clone was counted ten times or more. The chain recombines TRBV21-1 with TRBJ1-5. TRBV21-1 is shown as a pseudogene. CDR3 length equals 10 residues. This CDR3 is CASLNQPQHF. The CDR3 DNA is TGTGCCAGCCTAAATCAGCCCCAGCATTTT.